This T cell receptor beta chain was identified in a study of blood T cell repertoires in COVID-19. Across the whole study: Samples taken during acute and convalescent COVID-19 were collected in the United States, Italy and Spain. The cDNA or gDNA used as material had been derived from T cells, B-cell-depleted T cells, or PBMCs.

Authors' processing steps: The authors estimated nucleated cell counts from reference gene primer amplification. Here immunoSEQ multiplex PCR was the method, and the copy in TCRdb shows in-frame clones only, minus some. V and J calls and clone size follow that table, whereas D and trimming were derived from the DNA. The sample shows fewer than 300,000 clones, approximately 92% of them seen only once. Per germline, CDR1 MDHEN and CDR2 SYDVKM. CDR3 size: 15 residues. Unmatched junction bases numbered 9, after V lost 6 bases and J lost 5 bases. A Seattle source enrolled patients during active infection and followed them longitudinally.

The TCR comes from a person aged 18-29 years with COVID-19, enrolled during active disease. This chain links TRBV28 with TRBJ1-1, with 10 bases matching TRBD1. The sequenced sample was peripheral blood. The DNA of the CDR3 is TGTGCCAGCAGATCGACAGGGGGCGGAGAAACTGAAGCTTTCTTT. It codes for CASRSTGGGETEAFF.